This T cell receptor (beta chain) was observed in a study of T cell changes during pregnancy in multiple sclerosis. Method: immunoSEQ multiplex PCR; TCRdb's copy keeps in-frame clones and lacks some. The sample has 55,000 to 85,000 clones; around 92% are singletons. CDR1 and CDR2 from the germline V gene are SGHTA and FQGNSA. Trimming pared 1 base from V and 3 bases from J, leaving 4 bases between. The CDR3 length is 13 residues. The V gene is TRBV7-2, the J gene TRBJ1-5, with D unresolved. The sample consisted of peripheral blood, taken after pregnancy. This TCR was recovered from a female donor with multiple sclerosis, enrolled in a pregnancy study. The CDR3 loop is CASSLDYNQPQHF. The DNA for the CDR3 is TGTGCCAGCAGCTTAGACTACAATCAGCCCCAGCATTTT.